The source of this TCR beta chain is a study of shared clonotypes between healthy human individuals. Turning to the study itself: Three plates were used per donor for CD4 naive, three for CD4 memory, two for CD8 naive and one for CD8 memory.

As handled by the study authors: ImmunoSEQ gave junction-only sequences without quality scores, so filtering differed. The assay was immunoSEQ multiplex PCR, and TCRdb's table has in-frame clones only and misses some. V, J and clone size derive from that table, while D and trimming were established from the DNA sequence. The table has 1.5 million to 2.5 million clones, approximately 94% seen once. The CDR3 spans 13 residues. Trimming took 3 bases from V and 7 from J; bases not matched to a gene: 3. Germline CDR1 reads LNHDA; CDR2 reads SQIVND (reference sequence). Naive CD8 isolation took CD45RO-negative cells positively selected for CCR7 and excluded terminally differentiated effector memory CD45RA+ cells.

The sequencing input was naive CD8+ T cells sorted from blood. The chain has TRBV19 and TRBJ2-1; 7 nucleotides line up with TRBD1. The sequence was obtained from a man aged 18 to 30 in good health. CDR3 in DNA: TGTGCCAGTAGTATGGGGACAGCAAATGAGCAGTTCTTC. This gives the protein CASSMGTANEQFF.